The 28 T cell receptor beta chains presented below share a single source sample, sequenced in a study of T cells expressing NK-cell markers. TCRdb re-called the 5' RACE reads, yielding one record per CDR3 amino acid sequence without DNA. This listing includes more than 90,000 distinct CDR3 sequences. Sequencing input: blood T cells: a sorted CD56 or NKG2C T cell subset, CD4+ or CD8+ T cells, or bulk PBMC T cells (not recorded which). The receptors shown here come from a woman between 18 and 70 years old in good health.

The rearrangement joins TRBV3-1 to TRBJ2-7; TCRdb's D call of TRBD1 is untestable without DNA. The germline CDR1 and CDR2 sequences are LGHDT and YNNKEL (reference sequence). The CDR3 consists of 14 residues. The CDR3 reads CASSSGTFGYEQYF.

This rearrangement joins TRBV29-1 to TRBJ2-2; TCRdb proposes TRBD1, but this gene call is untestable without DNA. The CDR3 consists of 14 residues. CDR1 is SQVTM and CDR2 is ANQGSEA in the germline V gene. CDR3 sequence reads: CSVASGTGTGELFF.

V and J are TRBV27 and TRBJ2-1. The CDR3 has 12 residues. From germline, CDR1 is MNHEY and CDR2 SMNVEV (reference sequence). The CDR3 spells CASSLLGYEQFF.

The chain links TRBV20-1 to TRBJ2-7; TCRdb returns TRBD1, unconfirmable since there is no DNA. This CDR3 has 13 amino acids. Germline V CDR1 and CDR2: DFQATT, SNEGSKA (reference sequence). CDR3 residues: CSARRTEPYEQYF.

J is TRBJ1-1 and V is TRBV6-5; no DNA is available, so the TRBD1 call from TCRdb remains unchecked. Germline V CDR1 and CDR2: MNHEY, SVGAGI. The CDR3 covers 18 residues. The CDR3 sequence: CASSYSGGPGAVNTEAFF.

V usage is TRBV19 and J usage is TRBJ2-1. Germline CDR1 is LNHDA and CDR2 is SQIVND (reference sequence). The CDR3 extends over 17 amino acids. The CDR3 sequence: CASRQSLQWSSYNEQFF.

The J gene is TRBJ2-7, the V gene TRBV12-3 or TRBV12-4. The CDR3 consists of 14 residues. The CDR3 spells CASSLGHQYYEQYF.

This chain connects TRBV11-2 to TRBJ2-3; the TCRdb D gene call, TRBD2, has no DNA to confirm it. The CDR3 is made up of 15 amino acids. CDR1 SGHAT and CDR2 FQNNGV come from the germline V gene. The CDR3 is CASSFYAGPGDTQYF.

The J gene is TRBJ2-1, the V gene TRBV12-3 or TRBV12-4; TCRdb indicates TRBD2, and absent DNA this call remains unverified. This CDR3 has 14 residues. The CDR3 region is CASSLGGLESERFF.

The chain employs TRBV7-6 and TRBJ1-3. This CDR3 is 15 amino acids long. Germline V lookup: CDR1 SGHVS, CDR2 FNYEAQ. The CDR3 is CASSQAQYSGNTIYF.

The chain has TRBV28 and TRBJ2-5; lacking DNA, the TRBD1 call made by TCRdb goes unchecked. CDR1 and CDR2 from the germline V gene are MDHEN and SYDVKM. This CDR3 has 14 residues. The CDR3 reads CASSFPDRQETQYF.

CDR3 loop: CSASVAVSYNEQFF. The chain links TRBV20-1 to TRBJ2-1. The length of the CDR3 is 14 residues. Germline V CDR1 and CDR2: DFQATT, SNEGSKA (reference sequence).

The chain combines TRBV11-1 with TRBJ1-1; absent DNA, TCRdb's TRBD1 call cannot be checked. Germline-derived CDR1 and CDR2 are SGHAT and FQDESV (reference sequence). The CDR3 has 18 residues. The chain's CDR3 is CASSLGSLRDRGGTEAFF. Full variable domain (rest looked up from reference TRBV11-1 and TRBJ1-1): EAEVAQSPRYKITEKSQAVAFWCDPISGHATLYWYRQILGQGPELLVQFQDESVVDDSQLPKDRFSAERLKGVDSTLKIQPAELGDSAMYLCASSLGSLRDRGGTEAFFGQGTRLTVV.

The CDR3 spells CASSLGEQGGQPQHF. The chain uses TRBV12-3 or TRBV12-4 and TRBJ1-5; TCRdb indicates TRBD1, and absent DNA this call remains unverified. The CDR3 consists of 15 residues.

The V call is TRBV27, the J call TRBJ2-7. There are 12 residues in the CDR3. Germline-derived CDR1 and CDR2 are MNHEY and SMNVEV (reference sequence). CDR3 in amino acids: CASKSGLYEQYF.

This sequence joins TRBV12-3 or TRBV12-4 and TRBJ2-7; lacking DNA, the TRBD1 call made by TCRdb goes unchecked. The CDR3 is made up of 14 amino acids. The CDR3 loop reads CASSWAPPVYEQYF.

This chain connects TRBV20-1 to TRBJ2-4. The CDR3 is 16 amino acids. The germline V gene encodes CDR1 DFQATT and CDR2 SNEGSKA (reference sequence). The CDR3 sequence is CSASVHSSRRENIQYF.

The chain is built from TRBV5-5 and TRBJ1-5; TCRdb reports TRBD1, a call that lacks DNA to check it against. This CDR3 contains 14 residues. Germline V gene data show CDR1 as SGHKS and CDR2 as YYEKEE (reference sequence). CDR3 protein: CASSEDRVYQPQHF.

The V gene is TRBV5-5, the J gene TRBJ2-5; TCRdb names TRBD1, which stays unverified in the absence of DNA. This CDR3 contains 17 residues. Germline values: CDR1 SGHKS, CDR2 YYEKEE (reference sequence). CDR3: CASSLMTGGATGETQYF. The variable domain in full, with the rest retrieved from reference TRBV5-5 and TRBJ2-5, is DAGVTQSPTHLIKTRGQQVTLRCSPISGHKSVSWYQQVLGQGPQFIFQYYEKEERGRGNFPDRFSARQFPNYSSELNVNALLLGDSALYLCASSLMTGGATGETQYFGPGTRLLVL.

The rearrangement links TRBV12-3 or TRBV12-4 to TRBJ2-4. The CDR3 has 14 residues. The chain's CDR3 is CASSLGGAKNIQYF.

The rearrangement links TRBV29-1 to TRBJ2-3. The germline V gene encodes CDR1 SQVTM and CDR2 ANQGSEA. This CDR3 has 13 amino acids. The CDR3 sequence: CSVEDRYTDTQYF.

The genes are TRBV6-2 or TRBV6-3 and TRBJ1-1. The CDR3 contains 14 residues. Germline V gene lookup returns CDR1 MNHEY and CDR2 SVGEGT. This chain's CDR3 is CASSYDFDITEAFF.

The CDR3 here is CAISDPGVAMNTEAFF. The V and J genes are TRBV10-3 and TRBJ1-1; the TRBD1 assignment by TCRdb is unverifiable without DNA. Germline loops: CDR1 ENHRY, CDR2 SYGVKD. There are 16 residues in the CDR3.

CDR3 in amino acids: CASTMTSATEQFF. The V and J genes are TRBV19 and TRBJ2-1. Looked up from germline, CDR1 is LNHDA and CDR2 is SQIVND (reference sequence). The CDR3 covers 13 residues.

The chain recombines TRBV6-1 with TRBJ2-7; the D call of TRBD1 rests on TCRdb alone, since no DNA is present to check it. The germline CDR1 and CDR2 sequences are MNHNS and SASEGT. CDR3 length equals 16 residues. CDR3 residues: CASSEFPGGSGYEQYF.

The chain carries TRBV14 and TRBJ2-1; TCRdb's assignment of TRBD1 cannot be checked, as there is no DNA. Germline CDR1 SGHDN, CDR2 FVKESK. This CDR3 spans 14 amino acids. The CDR3: CASSPEGVHNEQFF.

The chain uses TRBV28 and TRBJ1-2. Per germline, CDR1 MDHEN and CDR2 SYDVKM. The CDR3 loop spans 14 amino acids. CDR3 sequence reads: CASSLSTKGYGYTF.

The rearrangement joins TRBV4-3 to TRBJ2-3; TCRdb's D call of TRBD2 is untestable without DNA. The CDR3 loop spans 17 amino acids. The V gene's germline CDR1 is LGHNA and CDR2 YSLEER. This chain's CDR3 is CASSQAELAEVTDTQYF.